The clone carrying this T cell receptor beta chain has only a few counts. This sample is drawn from a study of shared clonotypes between healthy human individuals. At the level of the study: The people who gave samples were a couple of women and a few men aged 18 to 49.

The protocol was immunoSEQ multiplex PCR, while the TCRdb copy is restricted to in-frame clones and leaves out a portion. The data contain more than 900,000 clones, 75% to 80% of them singletons. V lost 4 bases and J lost 4; bases outside the gene matches: 4. The germline V gene encodes CDR1 ENHRY and CDR2 SYGVKD. The CDR3 is 15 amino acids. This clonotype was sampled from a man younger than 30 in good health. Some clones in this sample may be carry-over from other donors' samples. The sequenced sample consisted of memory CD4+ T cells from PBMCs. Subset specified: CD45RA-negative fraction. The genes are TRBV10-3 and TRBJ1-4; 9 nucleotides match TRBD1. The CDR3 sequence is CAISGGQGDNEKLFF. CDR3 nucleotides: TGTGCCATCAGTGGGGGACAGGGAGATAATGAAAAACTGTTTTTT.